Sequencing of this T cell receptor beta chain was carried out in a study of T cells in women clearing cervical HPV infection. Whole-study findings and limits: CIN3+ cases had significantly higher TCR richness than controls; evenness did not differ. Combining TCR richness with V gene abundances gave roughly 0.8 AUC.

V was shortened by 10 bases and J by 2 bases, with 16 bases between the two germline ends. The CDR3 has 14 amino acids. Germline loops: CDR1 WSHSY, CDR2 SAAADI. To note about this clone: Its antigen remains unidentified. The read terminates 3 residues before the CDR3 end, so the remaining end is supplied by the germline J gene.

Using immunoSEQ multiplex PCR, the repertoire was profiled, and TCRdb retains in-frame clones only, with some absent. The sample holds 29,000 or so clones. V and J are TRBV10-2 and TRBJ2-3; tentative D call: TRBD2 (6 bases). This TCR derives from a woman between 18 and 70 years old with a cervical HPV16 infection that either progressed to CIN3+ or cleared (not recorded which). Source material: blood buffy coat. CDR3 in amino acids: CAISDGGYTDTQYF. The covered CDR3 bases are TGCGCCATCTCGGACGGGGGTTACACAGATACG.